What follows are 4 T cell receptor beta chains derived from one specimen sequenced in a study of CD8 T cells in ankylosing spondylitis. Study results and caveats: Seemingly distinctive of ankylosing spondylitis blood was a TCR beta motif formed by eight highly homologous variants.

No cognate antigen is known for these TCRs. MiXCR was run by TCRdb on the 5' RACE reads, yielding one entry per CDR3 protein. Of fewer than 550,000 distinct CDR3 sequences listed, about 5.7% were seen once; the top ten hold approximately 4%. Sequencing input: blood, either unsorted or a sorted T cell fraction (not recorded which). The receptors come from a male donor with ankylosing spondylitis.

The rearrangement uses TRBV11-2 and TRBJ2-2; D ambiguous. The germline V gene encodes CDR1 SGHAT and CDR2 FQNNGV. Between the trimmed V and J ends, which lost 2 bases and 6 bases, there was a span of 13 bases. The CDR3 sequence is 15 residues long. CDR3 coding DNA: TGTGCCAGCAGCTTAAGTGTGGGGTTAGCCGGGGAGCTGTTTTTT. Its translation is CASSLSVGLAGELFF.

This clonotype was seen repeatedly, ten times or more. The rearrangement uses TRBV11-2 and TRBJ2-1; 7 nucleotides align to TRBD2. The CDR3 runs 17 residues. Per the germline V gene, CDR1 is SGHAT and CDR2 is FQNNGV. With V trimmed by 2 bases and J by 2 bases, 9 bases remained unmatched. The CDR3: CASSLWGGEEPYNEQFF. CDR3 DNA sequence: TGTGCCAGCAGCTTATGGGGAGGGGAGGAACCCTACAATGAGCAGTTCTTC.

The table lists this clonotype with many counts. The chain uses TRBV5-1 and TRBJ2-1; D is unclear. The CDR3 is made up of 14 amino acids. Trimming shortened V by 2 bases and J by 2 bases, and 8 bases separated the two germline ends. Per the germline V gene, CDR1 is SGHRS and CDR2 is YFSETQ. DNA of the CDR3: TGCGCCAGCAGCTTAACCCCTCCCTACAATGAGCAGTTCTTC. Protein sequence: CASSLTPPYNEQFF.

Many counts were recorded for this clonotype. The chain has TRBV7-9 and TRBJ2-7, with 8 positions matching TRBD1. Germline trimming cut 4 bases from V and 0 bases from J; bases unmatched to any gene: 11. In germline, CDR1 is SEHNR, CDR2 FQNEAQ (reference sequence). This CDR3 has 17 amino acids. The CDR3 bases are TGTGCCAGCAGCTATAACACGGGACAGGATCGCTCCTACGAGCAGTACTTC. It encodes CASSYNTGQDRSYEQYF.